This T cell receptor beta chain appears in the sequencing data of a study of PD-L1 blockade in urothelial cancer. Study overall: Analyses were performed on blood at 3 weeks after treatment start (the second dose) and at 6 weeks.

Time point reported: pretreatment peripheral blood. Profiling relied on immunoSEQ multiplex PCR, and the TCRdb table lists in-frame clones only, not all of them. The sample includes more than 55,000 clones, 70% to 90% seen only once; the top ten take about 1.6%. The CDR3 consists of 13 residues. The V end lost 3 bases, the J end lost 6 bases, and 12 bases lay between the germline ends. Per germline, CDR1 SNHLY and CDR2 FYNNEI. This material consisted of PBMCs, taken around atezolizumab (anti-PD-L1) treatment. J is TRBJ2-7 and V is TRBV2; D might be TRBD2 (6 bases). The source is a man aged 65 to 79 with urothelial cancer. The CDR3: CASSELRESEQYF. CDR3 coding DNA: TGTGCCAGCAGTGAGCTGCGGGAATCCGAGCAGTACTTC.